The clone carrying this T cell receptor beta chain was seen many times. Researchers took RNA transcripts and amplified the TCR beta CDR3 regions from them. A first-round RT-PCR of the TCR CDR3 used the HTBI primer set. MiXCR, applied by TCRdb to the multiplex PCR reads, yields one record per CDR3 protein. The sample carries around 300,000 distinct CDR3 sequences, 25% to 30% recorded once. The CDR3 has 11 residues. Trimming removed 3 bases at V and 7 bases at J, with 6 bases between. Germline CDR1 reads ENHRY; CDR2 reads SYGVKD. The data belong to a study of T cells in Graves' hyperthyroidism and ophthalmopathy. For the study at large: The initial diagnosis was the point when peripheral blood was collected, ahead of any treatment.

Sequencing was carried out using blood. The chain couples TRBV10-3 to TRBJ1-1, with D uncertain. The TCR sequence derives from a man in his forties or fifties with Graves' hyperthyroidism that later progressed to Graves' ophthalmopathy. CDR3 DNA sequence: TGTGCCATCAGTGACGGGTTTGAAGCTTTCTTT. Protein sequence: CAISDGFEAFF.